The sequence of this T cell receptor beta chain was determined in a study of regulatory T cells in long-lasting Graves disease. Study-wide background: In persistent Graves' disease, antithyroid drugs had been taken for over 5 years and TSH receptor antibodies stayed positive. Study results and caveats: It was in persistent disease that TRBV28, TRBJ1-2 and TRBJ2-5 were favored. Lower TCR diversity characterized persistent Graves' patients relative to newly diagnosed patients. Sample size was small, which may have lowered accuracy.

The CDR3 totals 13 residues. V gave up 6 bases and J gave up 6 bases, with 15 bases separating them. Per the germline V gene, CDR1 is MDHEN and CDR2 is SYDVKM. The time point was: persistent/refractory GD, antithyroid drugs over 5 years with positive TRAb. RNA extracted from PBMCs served as the sequencing template. Sequencing libraries for TCR beta were prepared with iRepertoire HTBI primers and Arm-PCR of CDR3 regions. TCRdb ran MiXCR on the multiplex PCR reads and lists one entry per CDR3 protein. The top ten clones hold 13% to 15% of a sample with around 400,000 distinct CDR3 sequences, around 23% of them seen once. This clonotype came up many times. Its antigen is still unknown.

The TCR was taken from a female donor with Graves disease. The chain joins TRBV28 to TRBJ2-7; D unresolved. This sample comprised peripheral blood mononuclear cells (PBMCs), obtained when the disease was refractory, from a patient treated with antithyroid drugs. CDR3 bases: TGTGCCAGCAGCTTAGGTTCCGGGTCCGAGCAGTACTTC. It yields the protein CASSLGSGSEQYF.